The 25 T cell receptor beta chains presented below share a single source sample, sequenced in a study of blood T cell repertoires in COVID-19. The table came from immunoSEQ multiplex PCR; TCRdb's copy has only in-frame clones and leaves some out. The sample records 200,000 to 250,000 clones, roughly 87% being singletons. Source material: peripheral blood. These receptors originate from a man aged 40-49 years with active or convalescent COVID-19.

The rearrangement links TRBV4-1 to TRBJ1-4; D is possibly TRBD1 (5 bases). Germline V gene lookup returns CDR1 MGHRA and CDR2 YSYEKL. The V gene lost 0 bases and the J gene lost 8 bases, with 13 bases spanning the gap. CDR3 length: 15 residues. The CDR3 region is CASSQDQSGQEKLFF. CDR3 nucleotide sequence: TGCGCCAGCAGCCAAGATCAGTCAGGGCAGGAAAAACTGTTTTTT.

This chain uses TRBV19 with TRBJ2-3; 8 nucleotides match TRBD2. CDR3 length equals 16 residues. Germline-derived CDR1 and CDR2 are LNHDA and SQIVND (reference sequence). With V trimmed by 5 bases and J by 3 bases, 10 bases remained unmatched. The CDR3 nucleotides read TGTGCCAGTAGTGCTCTAGCGGGCCTCCGGACAGATACGCAGTATTTT. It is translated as CASSALAGLRTDTQYF.

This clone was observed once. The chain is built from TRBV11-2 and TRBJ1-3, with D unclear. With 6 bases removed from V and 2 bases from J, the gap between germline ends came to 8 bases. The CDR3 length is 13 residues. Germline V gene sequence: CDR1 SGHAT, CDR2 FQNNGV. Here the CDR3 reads CASSPSAGNTIYF. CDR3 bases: TGTGCCAGCAGTCCGTCCGCTGGAAACACCATATATTTT.

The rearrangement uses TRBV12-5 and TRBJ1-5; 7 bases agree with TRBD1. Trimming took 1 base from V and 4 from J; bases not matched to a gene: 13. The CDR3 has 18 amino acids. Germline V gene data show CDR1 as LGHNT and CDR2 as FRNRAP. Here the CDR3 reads CASGLGIGGQGGNQPQHF. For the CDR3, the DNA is TGTGCTAGTGGTTTGGGGATAGGGGGCCAGGGTGGTAATCAGCCCCAGCATTTT.

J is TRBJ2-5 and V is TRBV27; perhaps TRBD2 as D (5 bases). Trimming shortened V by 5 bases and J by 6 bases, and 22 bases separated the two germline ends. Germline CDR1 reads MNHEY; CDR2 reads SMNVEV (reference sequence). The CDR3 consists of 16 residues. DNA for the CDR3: TGTGCCAGCAGTCTCTCGACGGAACTGGGAGTAAAGACCCAGTACTTC. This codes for CASSLSTELGVKTQYF.

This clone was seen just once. The CDR3 DNA sequence: TGTGCCAGCAGCTGGGGACTAGCGGTAACCTACGAGCAGTACTTC. Its protein product is CASSWGLAVTYEQYF. The genes are TRBV7-3 and TRBJ2-7, with 11 bases aligning to TRBD2. The CDR3 runs to 15 residues. Germline CDR1 is SGHTA and CDR2 is FQGTGA. The V segment lost 4 bases and the J segment 2 bases; nucleotides outside the gene matches: 4.

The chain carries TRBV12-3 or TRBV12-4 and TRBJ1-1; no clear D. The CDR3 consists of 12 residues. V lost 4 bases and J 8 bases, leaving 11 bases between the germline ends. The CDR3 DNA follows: TGTGCCAGCAGTTCACTCGGTCGGGAAGCTTTCTTT. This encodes CASSSLGREAFF.

This CDR3 reads CASTGRAKLEETQYF. The DNA of the CDR3 is TGTGCCTCAACCGGGAGGGCCAAGTTGGAAGAGACCCAGTACTTC. The chain uses TRBV19 and TRBJ2-5, with 8 bases lining up with TRBD2. The CDR3 runs 15 residues. V trimming: 11 bases; J trimming: 3 bases; junction bases outside the gene matches: 14. Per the germline V gene, CDR1 is LNHDA and CDR2 is SQIVND (reference sequence).

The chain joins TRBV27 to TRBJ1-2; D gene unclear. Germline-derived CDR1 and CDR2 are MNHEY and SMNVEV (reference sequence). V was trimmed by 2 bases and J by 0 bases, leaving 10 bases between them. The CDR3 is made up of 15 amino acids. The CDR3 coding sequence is TGTGCCAGCAGTTTAAAGGCAGGCTCTAACTATGGCTACACCTTC. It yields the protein CASSLKAGSNYGYTF.

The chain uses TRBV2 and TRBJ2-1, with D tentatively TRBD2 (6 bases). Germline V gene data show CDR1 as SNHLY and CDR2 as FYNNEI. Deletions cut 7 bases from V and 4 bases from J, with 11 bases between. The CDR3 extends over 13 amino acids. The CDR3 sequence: CASTGTSYNEQFF. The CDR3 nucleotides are TGTGCCAGCACCGGGACTTCTTACAATGAGCAGTTCTTC.

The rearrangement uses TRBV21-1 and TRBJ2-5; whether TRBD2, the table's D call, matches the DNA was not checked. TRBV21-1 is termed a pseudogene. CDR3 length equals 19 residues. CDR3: CASSKEVSGLAAPRETQYF. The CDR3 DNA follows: TGTGCCAGCAGCAAAGAGGTGTCAGGACTAGCGGCCCCCCGGGAGACCCAGTACTTC.

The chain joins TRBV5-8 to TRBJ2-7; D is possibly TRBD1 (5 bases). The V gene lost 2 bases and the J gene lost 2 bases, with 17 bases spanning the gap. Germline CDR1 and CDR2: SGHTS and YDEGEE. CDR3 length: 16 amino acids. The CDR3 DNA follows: TGTGCCAGCAGCTTCGCCTTCGACAGTTGGACCTACGAGCAGTACTTC. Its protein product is CASSFAFDSWTYEQYF.

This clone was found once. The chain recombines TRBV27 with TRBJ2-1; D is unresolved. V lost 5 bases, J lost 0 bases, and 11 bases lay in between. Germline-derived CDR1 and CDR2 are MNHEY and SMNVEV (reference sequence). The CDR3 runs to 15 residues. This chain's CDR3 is CASSLGTSSYNEQFF. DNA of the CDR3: TGTGCCAGCAGTCTTGGTACGAGCTCCTACAATGAGCAGTTCTTC.

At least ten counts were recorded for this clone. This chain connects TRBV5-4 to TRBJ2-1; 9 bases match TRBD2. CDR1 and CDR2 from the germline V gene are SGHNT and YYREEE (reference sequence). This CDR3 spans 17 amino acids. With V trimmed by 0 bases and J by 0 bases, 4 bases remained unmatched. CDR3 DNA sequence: TGTGCCAGCAGCTTGGGACTGCGGGGGGGCTCCTACAATGAGCAGTTCTTC. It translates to CASSLGLRGGSYNEQFF.

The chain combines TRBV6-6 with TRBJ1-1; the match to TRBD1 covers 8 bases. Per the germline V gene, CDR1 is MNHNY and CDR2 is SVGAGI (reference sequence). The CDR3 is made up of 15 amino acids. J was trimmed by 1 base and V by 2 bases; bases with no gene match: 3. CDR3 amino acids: CASSYQGQGNTEAFF. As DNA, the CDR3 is TGTGCCAGCAGTTACCAAGGACAGGGGAACACTGAAGCTTTCTTT.

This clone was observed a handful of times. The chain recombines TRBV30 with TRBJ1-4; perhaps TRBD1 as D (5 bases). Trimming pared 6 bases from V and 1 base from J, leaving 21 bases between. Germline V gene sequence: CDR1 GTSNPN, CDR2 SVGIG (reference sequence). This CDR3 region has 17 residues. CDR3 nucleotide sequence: TGTGCCTGCGGACCTCGGGAGGGGAGCGTAACTAATGAAAAACTGTTTTTT. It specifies CACGPREGSVTNEKLFF.

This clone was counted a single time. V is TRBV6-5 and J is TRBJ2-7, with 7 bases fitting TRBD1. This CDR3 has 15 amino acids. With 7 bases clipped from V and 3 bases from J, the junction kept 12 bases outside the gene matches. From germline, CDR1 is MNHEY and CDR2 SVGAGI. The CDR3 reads CASTLSGTESYEQYF. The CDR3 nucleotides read TGTGCCAGCACACTGTCCGGGACAGAAAGCTACGAGCAGTACTTC.

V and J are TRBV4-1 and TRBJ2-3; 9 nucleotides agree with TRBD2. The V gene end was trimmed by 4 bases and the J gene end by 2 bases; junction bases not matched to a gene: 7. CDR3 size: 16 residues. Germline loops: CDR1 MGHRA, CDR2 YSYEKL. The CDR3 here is CASSRTGTSNTDTQYF. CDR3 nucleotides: TGCGCCAGCAGCCGCACCGGGACTAGCAACACAGATACGCAGTATTTT.

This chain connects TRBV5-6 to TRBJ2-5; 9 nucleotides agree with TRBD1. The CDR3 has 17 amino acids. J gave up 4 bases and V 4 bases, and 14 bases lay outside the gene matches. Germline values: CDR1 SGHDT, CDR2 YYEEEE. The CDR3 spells CASSPQLWTGDRETQYF. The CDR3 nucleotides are TGTGCCAGCAGCCCCCAACTTTGGACAGGGGACCGAGAGACCCAGTACTTC.

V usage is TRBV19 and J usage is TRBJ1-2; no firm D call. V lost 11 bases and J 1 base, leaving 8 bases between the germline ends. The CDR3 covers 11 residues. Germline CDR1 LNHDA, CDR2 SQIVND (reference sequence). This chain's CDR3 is CAGSLNYGYTF. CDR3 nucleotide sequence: TGTGCCGGCTCCCTTAACTATGGCTACACCTTC.

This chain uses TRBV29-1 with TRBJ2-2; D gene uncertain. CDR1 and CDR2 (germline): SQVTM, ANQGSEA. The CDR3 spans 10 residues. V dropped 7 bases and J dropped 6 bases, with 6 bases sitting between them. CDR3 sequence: CSAEAGELFF. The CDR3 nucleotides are TGCAGCGCCGAGGCCGGGGAGCTGTTTTTT.

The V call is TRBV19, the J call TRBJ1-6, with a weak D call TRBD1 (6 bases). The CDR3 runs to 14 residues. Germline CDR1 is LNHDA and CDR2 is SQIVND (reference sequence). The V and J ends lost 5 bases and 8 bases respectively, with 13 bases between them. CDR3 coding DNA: TGTGCCAGTAGTGCAACAGGGAAGGATTCACCCCTCCACTTT. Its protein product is CASSATGKDSPLHF. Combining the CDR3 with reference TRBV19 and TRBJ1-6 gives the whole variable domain DGGITQSPKYLFRKEGQNVTLSCEQNLNHDAMYWYRQDPGQGLRLIYYSQIVNDFQKGDIAEGYSVSREKKESFPLTVTSAQKNPTAFYLCASSATGKDSPLHFGNGTRLTVT.

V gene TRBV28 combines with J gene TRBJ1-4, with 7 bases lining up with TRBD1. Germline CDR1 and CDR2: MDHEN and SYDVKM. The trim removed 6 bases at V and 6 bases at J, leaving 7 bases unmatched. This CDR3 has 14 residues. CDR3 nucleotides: TGTGCCAGCAGATCCACAGGGGCGGATGAAAAACTGTTTTTT. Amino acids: CASRSTGADEKLFF.

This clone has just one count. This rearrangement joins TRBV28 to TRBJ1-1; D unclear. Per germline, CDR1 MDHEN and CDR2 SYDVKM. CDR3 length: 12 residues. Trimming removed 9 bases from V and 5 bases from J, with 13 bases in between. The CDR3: CASDSRGTEAFF. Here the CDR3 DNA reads TGTGCCAGTGATAGTCGGGGAACTGAAGCTTTCTTT.

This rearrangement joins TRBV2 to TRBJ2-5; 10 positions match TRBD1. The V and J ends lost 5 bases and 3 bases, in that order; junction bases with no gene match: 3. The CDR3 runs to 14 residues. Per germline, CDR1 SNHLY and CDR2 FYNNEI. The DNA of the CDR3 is TGTGCCAGCAGTCGGGACAGGGGAAAAGAGACCCAGTACTTC. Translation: CASSRDRGKETQYF. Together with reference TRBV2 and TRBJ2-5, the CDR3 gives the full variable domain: EPEVTQTPSHQVTQMGQEVILRCVPISNHLYFYWYRQILGQKVEFLVSFYNNEISEKSEIFDDQFSVERPDGSNFTLKIRSTKLEDSAMYFCASSRDRGKETQYFGPGTRLLVL.